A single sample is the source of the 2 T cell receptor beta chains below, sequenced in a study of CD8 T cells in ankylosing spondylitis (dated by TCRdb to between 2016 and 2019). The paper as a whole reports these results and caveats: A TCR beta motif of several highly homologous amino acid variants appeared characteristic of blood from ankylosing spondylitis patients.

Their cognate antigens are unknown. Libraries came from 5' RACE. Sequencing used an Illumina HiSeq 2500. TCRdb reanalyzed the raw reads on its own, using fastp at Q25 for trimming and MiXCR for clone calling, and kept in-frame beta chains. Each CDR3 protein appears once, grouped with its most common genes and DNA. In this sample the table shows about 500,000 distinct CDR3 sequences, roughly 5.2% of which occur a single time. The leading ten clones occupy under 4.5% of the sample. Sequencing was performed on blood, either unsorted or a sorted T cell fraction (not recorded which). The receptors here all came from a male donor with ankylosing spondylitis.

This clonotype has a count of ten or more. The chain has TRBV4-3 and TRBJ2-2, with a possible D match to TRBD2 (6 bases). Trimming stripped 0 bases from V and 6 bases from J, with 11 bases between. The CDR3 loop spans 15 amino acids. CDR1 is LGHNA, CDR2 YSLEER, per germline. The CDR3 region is CASSQDMGGAGELFF. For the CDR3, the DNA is TGCGCCAGCAGCCAAGATATGGGGGGTGCCGGGGAGCTGTTTTTT.

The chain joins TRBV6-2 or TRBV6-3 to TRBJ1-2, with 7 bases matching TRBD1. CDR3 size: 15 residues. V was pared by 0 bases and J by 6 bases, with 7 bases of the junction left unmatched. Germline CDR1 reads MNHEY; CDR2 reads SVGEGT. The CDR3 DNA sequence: TGTGCCAGCAGTTACTCTTCGACAGGGTTCGATGGCTACACCTTC. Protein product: CASSYSSTGFDGYTF.